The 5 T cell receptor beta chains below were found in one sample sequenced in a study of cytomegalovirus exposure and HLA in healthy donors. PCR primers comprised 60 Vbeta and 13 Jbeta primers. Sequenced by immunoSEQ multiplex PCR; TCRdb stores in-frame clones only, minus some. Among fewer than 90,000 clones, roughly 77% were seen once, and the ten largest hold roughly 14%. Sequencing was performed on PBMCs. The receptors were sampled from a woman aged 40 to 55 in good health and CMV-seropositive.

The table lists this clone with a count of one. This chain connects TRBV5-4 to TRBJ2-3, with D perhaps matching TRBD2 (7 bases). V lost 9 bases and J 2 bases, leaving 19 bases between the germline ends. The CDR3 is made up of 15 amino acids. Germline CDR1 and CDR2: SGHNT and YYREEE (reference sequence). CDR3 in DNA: TGTGCCACCTACAAGGGGGGGCCATCCACAGATACGCAGTATTTT. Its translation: CATYKGGPSTDTQYF.

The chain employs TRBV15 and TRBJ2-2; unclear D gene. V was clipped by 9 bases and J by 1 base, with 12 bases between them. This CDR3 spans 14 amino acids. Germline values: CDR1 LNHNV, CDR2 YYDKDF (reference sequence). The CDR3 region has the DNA TGTGCCACTCGCCTAACCCAGAACACCGGGGAGCTGTTTTTT. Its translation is CATRLTQNTGELFF.

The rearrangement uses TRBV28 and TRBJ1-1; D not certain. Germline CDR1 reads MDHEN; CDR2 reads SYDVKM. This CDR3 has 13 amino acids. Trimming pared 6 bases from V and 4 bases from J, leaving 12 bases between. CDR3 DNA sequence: TGTGCCAGCAGCCCCCCCCGTATCACTGAAGCTTTCTTT. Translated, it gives CASSPPRITEAFF.

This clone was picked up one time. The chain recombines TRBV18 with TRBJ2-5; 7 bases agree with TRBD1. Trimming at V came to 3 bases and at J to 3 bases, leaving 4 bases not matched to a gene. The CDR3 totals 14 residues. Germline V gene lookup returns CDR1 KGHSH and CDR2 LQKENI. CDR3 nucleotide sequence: TGTGCCAGCTCACCCGGGACAGTCAAAGAGACCCAGTACTTC. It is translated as CASSPGTVKETQYF.

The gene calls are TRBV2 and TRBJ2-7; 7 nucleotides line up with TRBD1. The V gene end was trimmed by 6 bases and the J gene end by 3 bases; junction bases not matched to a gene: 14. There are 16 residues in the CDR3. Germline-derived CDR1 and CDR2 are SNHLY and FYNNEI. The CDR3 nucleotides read TGTGCCAGCAGGGAGTTGACGACAGGGCAAAGCTACGAGCAGTACTTC. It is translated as CASRELTTGQSYEQYF.